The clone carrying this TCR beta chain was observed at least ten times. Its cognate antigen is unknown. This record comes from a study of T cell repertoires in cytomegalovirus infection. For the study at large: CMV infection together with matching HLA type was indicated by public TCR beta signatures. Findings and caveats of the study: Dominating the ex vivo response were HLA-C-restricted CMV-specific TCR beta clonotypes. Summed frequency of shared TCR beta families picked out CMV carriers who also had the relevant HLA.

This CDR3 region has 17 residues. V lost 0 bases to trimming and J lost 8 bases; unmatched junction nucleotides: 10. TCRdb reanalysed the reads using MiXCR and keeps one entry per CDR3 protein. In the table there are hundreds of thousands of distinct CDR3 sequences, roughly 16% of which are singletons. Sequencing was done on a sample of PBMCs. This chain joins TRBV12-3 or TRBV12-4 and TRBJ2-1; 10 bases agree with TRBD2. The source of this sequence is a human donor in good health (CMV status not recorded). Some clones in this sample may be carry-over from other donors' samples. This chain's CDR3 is CASSLATSGRLMDEQFF. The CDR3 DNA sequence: TGTGCCAGCAGTTTAGCGACTAGCGGGCGCCTTATGGATGAGCAGTTCTTC.